The source of this T cell receptor beta chain is a study of glioma-infiltrating T cells. Turning to the study itself: Blood libraries targeted about 4- to 11-fold coverage of 910,000 or so T cells.

Amplification of TCR alpha and beta CDR3 regions from RNA used iRepertoire nested multiplex PCR. A single record per CDR3 protein comes from TCRdb applying MiXCR to the multiplex PCR reads. The sample consists of 300,000 to 400,000 distinct CDR3 sequences, roughly two fifths of them appearing once. Turning to this clonotype: The antigen is undetermined.

Overall study results and limits: Signature shared blood CDR3 motifs were enriched in low-divergence and depleted in high-divergence patients. Tissue and blood shared very few CDR3 sequences.

Looked up from germline, CDR1 is SGHRS and CDR2 is YFSETQ. V was shortened by 4 bases and J by 5 bases, with 15 bases between the two germline ends. The CDR3 runs 14 residues. What was sequenced was glioma tissue, nonneoplastic brain tissue, or PBMCs (not recorded which). The source is a human donor with low-grade glioma or glioblastoma, undergoing nonglioma brain surgery, or in good health (not recorded which). The chain combines TRBV5-1 with TRBJ1-1, with D hard to call. This chain's CDR3 is CASSPQGTGTEAFF. CDR3 in DNA: TGCGCCAGCAGCCCACAAGGAACGGGAACTGAAGCTTTCTTT.